In this sample, the clone carrying this T cell receptor beta chain turned up a few times. This record belongs to a study of CD8+ T cells in alopecia areata. Extracted from the samples, RNA was reverse transcribed into cDNA to serve as the sequencing template. Sequencing used immunoSEQ multiplex PCR; TCRdb keeps in-frame clones, though not all of them. The table lists about 140,000 clones, around 57% of them singletons. The CDR3 loop spans 11 amino acids. Trimming shortened V by 7 bases and J by 7 bases, and 10 bases separated the two germline ends. Looked up from germline, CDR1 is LNHDA and CDR2 is SQIVND (reference sequence). Both CD4+ and CD8+ T cells were separated by sorting PBMCs.

V gene TRBV19 combines with J gene TRBJ1-2, with D unclear. The TCR comes from a human donor in good health. Material for sequencing was CD4+ T cells sorted from blood. The CDR3 nucleotides are TGTGCCAGTATCGGAGGGATTGGCTACACCTTC. Translating gives CASIGGIGYTF.